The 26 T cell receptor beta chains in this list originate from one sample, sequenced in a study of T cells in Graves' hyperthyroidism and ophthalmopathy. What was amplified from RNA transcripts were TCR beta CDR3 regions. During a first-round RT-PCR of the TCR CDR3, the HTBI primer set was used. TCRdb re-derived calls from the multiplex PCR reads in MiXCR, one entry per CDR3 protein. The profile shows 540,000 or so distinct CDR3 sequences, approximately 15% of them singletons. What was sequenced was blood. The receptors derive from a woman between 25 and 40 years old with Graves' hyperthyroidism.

Written as DNA, the CDR3 is TGTGCCAGCAGTGACGAGGGCCAGACCAATCAGCCCCAGCATTTT. Amino acid sequence: CASSDEGQTNQPQHF. The J gene is TRBJ1-5, the V gene TRBV2, with D unresolved. Per germline, CDR1 SNHLY and CDR2 FYNNEI. The CDR3 consists of 15 residues. V lost 3 bases and J 3 bases, leaving 12 bases between the germline ends.

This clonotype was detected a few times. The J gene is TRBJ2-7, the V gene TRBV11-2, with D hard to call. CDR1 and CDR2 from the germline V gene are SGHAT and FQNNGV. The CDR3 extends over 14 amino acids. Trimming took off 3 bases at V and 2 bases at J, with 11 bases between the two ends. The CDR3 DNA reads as TGTGCCAGCAGCTTCGAGGACGGCCCCTACGAGCAGTACTTC. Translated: CASSFEDGPYEQYF.

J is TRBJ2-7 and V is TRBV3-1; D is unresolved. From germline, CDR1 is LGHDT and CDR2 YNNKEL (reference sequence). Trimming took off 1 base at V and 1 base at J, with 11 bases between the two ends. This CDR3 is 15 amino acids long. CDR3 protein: CASSQVLGRSYEQYF. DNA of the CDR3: TGTGCCAGCAGCCAAGTATTAGGCAGATCCTACGAGCAGTACTTC.

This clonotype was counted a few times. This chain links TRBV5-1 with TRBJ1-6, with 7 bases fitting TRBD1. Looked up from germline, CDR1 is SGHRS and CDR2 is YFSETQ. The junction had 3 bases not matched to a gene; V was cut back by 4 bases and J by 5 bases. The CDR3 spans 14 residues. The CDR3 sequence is CASSNDRDNSPLHF. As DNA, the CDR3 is TGCGCCAGCAGCAATGACAGGGATAATTCACCCCTCCACTTT.

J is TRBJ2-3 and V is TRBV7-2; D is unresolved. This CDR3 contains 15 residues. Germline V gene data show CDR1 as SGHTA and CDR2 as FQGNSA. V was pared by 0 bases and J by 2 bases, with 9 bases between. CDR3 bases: TGTGCCAGCAGCTTAGCGCCGGATTACACAGATACGCAGTATTTT. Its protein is CASSLAPDYTDTQYF.

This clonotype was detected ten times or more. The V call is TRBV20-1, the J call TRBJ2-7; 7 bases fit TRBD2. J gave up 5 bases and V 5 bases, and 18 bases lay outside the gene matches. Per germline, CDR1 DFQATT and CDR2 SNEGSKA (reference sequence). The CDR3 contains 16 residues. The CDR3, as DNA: TGCAGTGCTCCGACCTACGTGGGCGGGAGAACCAACGAGCAGTACTTC. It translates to CSAPTYVGGRTNEQYF.

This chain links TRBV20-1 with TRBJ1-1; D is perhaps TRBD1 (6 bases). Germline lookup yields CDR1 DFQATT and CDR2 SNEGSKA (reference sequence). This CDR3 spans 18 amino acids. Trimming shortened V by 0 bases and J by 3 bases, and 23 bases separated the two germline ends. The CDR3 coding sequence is TGCAGTGCTAGAGATGAAGGGGCCGGGGGGCTACTGGACACTGAAGCTTTCTTT. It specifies CSARDEGAGGLLDTEAFF.

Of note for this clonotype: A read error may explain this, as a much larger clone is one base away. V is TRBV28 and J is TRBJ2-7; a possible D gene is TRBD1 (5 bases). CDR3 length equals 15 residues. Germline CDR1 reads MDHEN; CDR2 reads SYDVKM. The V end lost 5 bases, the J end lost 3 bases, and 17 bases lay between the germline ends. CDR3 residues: CASSPSRQGGYEQYF. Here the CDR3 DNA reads TGTGCCAGCAGTCCCTCCAGGCAGGGTGGCTACGAGCAGTACTTC.

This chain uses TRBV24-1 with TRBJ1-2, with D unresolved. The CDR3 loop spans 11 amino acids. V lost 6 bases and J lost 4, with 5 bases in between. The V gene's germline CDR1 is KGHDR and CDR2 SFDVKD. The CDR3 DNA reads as TGTGCCACCAGTAGCGGCTATGGCTACACCTTC. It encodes CATSSGYGYTF.

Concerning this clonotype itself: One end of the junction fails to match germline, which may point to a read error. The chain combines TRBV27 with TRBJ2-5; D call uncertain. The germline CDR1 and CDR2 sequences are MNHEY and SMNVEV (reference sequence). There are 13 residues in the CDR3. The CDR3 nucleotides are TGTGCCAGCAGTTTAAGGTACCACGAGACCCAGTACTTC. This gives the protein CASSLRYHETQYF.

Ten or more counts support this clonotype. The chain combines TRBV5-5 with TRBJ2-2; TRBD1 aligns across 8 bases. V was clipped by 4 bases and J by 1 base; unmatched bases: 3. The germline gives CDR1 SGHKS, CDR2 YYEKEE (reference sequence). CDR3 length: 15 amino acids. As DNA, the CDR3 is TGTGCCAGCAGCAGAGGGACAGGGAACACCGGGGAGCTGTTTTTT. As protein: CASSRGTGNTGELFF.

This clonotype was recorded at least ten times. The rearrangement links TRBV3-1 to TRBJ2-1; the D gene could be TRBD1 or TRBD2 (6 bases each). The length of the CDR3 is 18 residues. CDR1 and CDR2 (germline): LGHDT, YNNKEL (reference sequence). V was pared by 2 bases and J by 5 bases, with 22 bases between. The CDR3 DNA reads TGTGCCAGCAGCCAAAGGAGGTACAGGTCGGGGGCTGACAATGAGCAGTTCTTC. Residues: CASSQRRYRSGADNEQFF.

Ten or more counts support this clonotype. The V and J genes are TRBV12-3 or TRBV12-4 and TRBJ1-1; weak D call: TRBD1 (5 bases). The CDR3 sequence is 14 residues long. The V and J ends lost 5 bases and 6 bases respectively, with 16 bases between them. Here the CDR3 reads CASSAADRDPEAFF. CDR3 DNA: TGTGCCAGCAGTGCGGCGGACCGGGACCCTGAAGCTTTCTTT.

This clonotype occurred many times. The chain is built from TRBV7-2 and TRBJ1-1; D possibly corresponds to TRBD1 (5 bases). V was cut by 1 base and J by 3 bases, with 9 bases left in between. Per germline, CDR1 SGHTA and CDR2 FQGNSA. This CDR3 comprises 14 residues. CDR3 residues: CASSLGGGYTEAFF. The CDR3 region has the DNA TGTGCCAGCAGCTTAGGGGGGGGATACACTGAAGCTTTCTTT.

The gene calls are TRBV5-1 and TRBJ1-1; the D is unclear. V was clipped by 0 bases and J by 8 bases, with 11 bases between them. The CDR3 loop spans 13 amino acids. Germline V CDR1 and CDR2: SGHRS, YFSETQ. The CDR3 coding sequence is TGCGCCAGCAGCTTGGCTGGACGGAGCGAAGCTTTCTTT. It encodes CASSLAGRSEAFF. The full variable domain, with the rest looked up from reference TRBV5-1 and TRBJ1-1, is KAGVTQTPRYLIKTRGQQVTLSCSPISGHRSVSWYQQTPGQGLQFLFEYFSETQRNKGNFPGRFSGRQFSNSRSEMNVSTLELGDSALYLCASSLAGRSEAFFGQGTRLTVV.

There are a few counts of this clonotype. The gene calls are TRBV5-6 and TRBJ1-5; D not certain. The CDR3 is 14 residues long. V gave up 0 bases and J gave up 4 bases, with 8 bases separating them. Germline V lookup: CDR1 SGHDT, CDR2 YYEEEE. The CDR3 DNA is TGTGCCAGCAGCTTGGGACAAATGAATCAGCCCCAGCATTTT. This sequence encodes CASSLGQMNQPQHF.

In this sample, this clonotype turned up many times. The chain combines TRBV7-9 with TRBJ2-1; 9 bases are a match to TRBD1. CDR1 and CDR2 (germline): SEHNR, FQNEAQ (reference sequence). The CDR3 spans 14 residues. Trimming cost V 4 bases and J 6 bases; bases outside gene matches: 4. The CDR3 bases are TGTGCCAGCAGCTCCGGGACAGGGTTCAATGAGCAGTTCTTC. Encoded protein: CASSSGTGFNEQFF.

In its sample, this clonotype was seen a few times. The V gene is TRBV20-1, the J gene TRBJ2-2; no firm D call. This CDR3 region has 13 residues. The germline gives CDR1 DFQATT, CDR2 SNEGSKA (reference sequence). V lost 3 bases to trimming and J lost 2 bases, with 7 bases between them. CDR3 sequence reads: CSASFSNTGELFF. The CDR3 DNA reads TGCAGTGCTAGTTTCTCCAACACCGGGGAGCTGTTTTTT.

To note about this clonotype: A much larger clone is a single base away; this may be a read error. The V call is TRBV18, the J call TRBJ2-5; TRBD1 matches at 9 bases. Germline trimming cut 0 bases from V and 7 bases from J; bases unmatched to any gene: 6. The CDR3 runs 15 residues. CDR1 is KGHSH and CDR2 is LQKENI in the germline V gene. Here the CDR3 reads CASSPPGQGGLTQYF. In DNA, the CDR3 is TGTGCCAGCTCACCACCGGGACAGGGTGGACTGACCCAGTACTTC.

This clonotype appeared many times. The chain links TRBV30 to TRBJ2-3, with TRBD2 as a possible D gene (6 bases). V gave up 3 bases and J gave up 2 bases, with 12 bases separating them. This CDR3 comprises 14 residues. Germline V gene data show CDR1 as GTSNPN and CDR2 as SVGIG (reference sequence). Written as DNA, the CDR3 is TGTGCCTGGAGGACTAGTTTCCCCACAGATACGCAGTATTTT. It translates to CAWRTSFPTDTQYF.

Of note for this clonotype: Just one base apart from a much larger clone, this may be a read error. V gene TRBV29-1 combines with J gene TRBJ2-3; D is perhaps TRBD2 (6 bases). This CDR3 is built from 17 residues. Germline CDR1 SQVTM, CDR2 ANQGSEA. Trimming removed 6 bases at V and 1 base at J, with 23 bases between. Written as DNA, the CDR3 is TGCAGCGTCGCGGGACGGGTCAACTTGGGGCGCACAGATACGCAGTATTTT. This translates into CSVAGRVNLGRTDTQYF.

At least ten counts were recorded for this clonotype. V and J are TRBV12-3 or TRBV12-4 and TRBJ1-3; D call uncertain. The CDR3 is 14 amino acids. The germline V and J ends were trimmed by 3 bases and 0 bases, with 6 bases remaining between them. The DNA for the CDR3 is TGTGCCAGCAGTTTGGGTCACTCTGGAAACACCATATATTTT. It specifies CASSLGHSGNTIYF.

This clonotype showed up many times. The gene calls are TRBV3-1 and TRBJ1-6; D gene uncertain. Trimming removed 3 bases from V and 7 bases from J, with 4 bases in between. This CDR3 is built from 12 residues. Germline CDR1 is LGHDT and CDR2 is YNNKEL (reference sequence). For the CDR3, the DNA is TGTGCCAGCAGCCAGGCAAATTCACCCCTCCACTTT. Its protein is CASSQANSPLHF.

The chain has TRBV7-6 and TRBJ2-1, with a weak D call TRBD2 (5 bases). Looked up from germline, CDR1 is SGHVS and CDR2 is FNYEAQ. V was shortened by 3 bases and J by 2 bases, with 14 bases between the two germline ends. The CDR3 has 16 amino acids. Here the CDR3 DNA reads TGTGCCAGCAGCTTCAAGGTCGGGGTTCCCTACAATGAGCAGTTCTTC. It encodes CASSFKVGVPYNEQFF. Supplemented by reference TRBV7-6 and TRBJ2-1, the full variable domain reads GAGVSQSPRYKVTKRGQDVALRCDPISGHVSLYWYRQALGQGPEFLTYFNYEAQQDKSGLPNDRFSAERPEGSISTLTIQRTEQRDSAMYRCASSFKVGVPYNEQFFGPGTRLTVL.

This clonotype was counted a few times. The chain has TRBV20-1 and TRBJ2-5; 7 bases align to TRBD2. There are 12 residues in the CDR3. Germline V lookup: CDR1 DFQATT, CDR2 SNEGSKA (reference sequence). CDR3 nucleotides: TGCAGCGGGACTATGGGTATGGAGACCCAGTACTTC. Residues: CSGTMGMETQYF.

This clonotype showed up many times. The CDR3 coding sequence is TGTGCCAGCAGCCAGAATCCGGGAGCATCCATGAACACTGAAGCTTTCTTT. This codes for CASSQNPGASMNTEAFF. This chain uses TRBV3-1 with TRBJ1-1; D unresolved. The CDR3 totals 17 residues. Per the germline V gene, CDR1 is LGHDT and CDR2 is YNNKEL (reference sequence). V lost 3 bases and J lost 0, with 17 bases in between.